What follows is one T cell receptor (beta chain) and its context. Its specific antigen is unknown. Base qualities are not recorded, but no much larger clone differs from it by a single base. Each collaborating institution followed its own protocols to collect whole blood in K2EDTA tubes. For TCRbeta analysis, collaborators shipped samples in one of three forms: frozen whole blood, isolated PBMCs, or DNA extracted from either of those sample types. This sample is part of a study of blood T cell repertoires in COVID-19 (dated by TCRdb to 2018 to 2021). The study in broad terms: Samples covering the acute and convalescent phases of COVID-19 were provided by collaborators in the United States, Italy and Spain. HLA class I and class II types, where available, came from metadata supplied by the sample provider rather than from assay-based typing. Deeply sampled blood TCRbeta repertoires from subjects exposed to, actively infected with, or recovered from COVID-19 were included in the dataset. The material from the prospective study consisted of cDNA or gDNA derived from T cells, B-cell-depleted T cells, or PBMCs. Sample metadata almost always included a de-identified subject ID, COVID-19 status, age in years and sex. The repertoires were released in a freely available public database intended as a resource for research on the immune response to SARS-CoV-2. The samples were drawn from two sources: the first 160 participants of the ongoing ImmuneRACE study, and fewer than 1,500 subjects contributed by 6 global collaborators.

CDR1 is given as MNHNY and CDR2 as SVGAGI, both from the germline V gene (reference sequence). Here V drops 6 bases and J drops 2 bases, and the junction holds 9 bases not matched to any gene. Counted from cysteine to phenylalanine, this CDR3 has 15 amino acids. Only the CDR3 region is kept as DNA, spanning 45 bases read in frame from base 1. TCRbeta CDR3 regions were amplified from genomic DNA by means of the immunoSEQ Assay, a bias-controlled multiplex PCR. From the authors' description of their analysis: Within the assay, amplification of reference gene primers was used to estimate how many nucleated cells each sample contained. To quantify the absolute abundance of each unique TCRbeta CDR3 rearrangement, sequence reads were collapsed and filtered. For each sample, productive Simpson clonality was calculated as the square root of Simpson's diversity index across productive rearrangements. TCRdb took this table from immuneACCESS and kept in-frame rearrangements with V and J called. Such tables lack part of the clones; where checked against another copy, unresolved V genes explain under half of the gap, and the rest is unexplained. V and J calls and clone size are given by that table; D and trimming were obtained from the DNA. The sample table contains approximately 210,000 clones; only one count was recorded for 80% to 90% of them. The ten largest clones capture 0.6% to 1% of the sample.

The full study reports these points: The quantity of clinical and demographic metadata differed by source and by participant and was supplied without curation.

The chain links TRBV6-6 with TRBJ1-2; TRBD1 aligns with 7 central bases. Sequenced material: peripheral blood. The sequence was collected from a woman aged 70-85 years with acute or convalescent COVID-19. In nucleotide form, the sequence is TGTGCCAGCAGCTTCCGGACAGGAAAGAACTATGGCTACACCTTC. Its protein reads: CASSFRTGKNYGYTF.